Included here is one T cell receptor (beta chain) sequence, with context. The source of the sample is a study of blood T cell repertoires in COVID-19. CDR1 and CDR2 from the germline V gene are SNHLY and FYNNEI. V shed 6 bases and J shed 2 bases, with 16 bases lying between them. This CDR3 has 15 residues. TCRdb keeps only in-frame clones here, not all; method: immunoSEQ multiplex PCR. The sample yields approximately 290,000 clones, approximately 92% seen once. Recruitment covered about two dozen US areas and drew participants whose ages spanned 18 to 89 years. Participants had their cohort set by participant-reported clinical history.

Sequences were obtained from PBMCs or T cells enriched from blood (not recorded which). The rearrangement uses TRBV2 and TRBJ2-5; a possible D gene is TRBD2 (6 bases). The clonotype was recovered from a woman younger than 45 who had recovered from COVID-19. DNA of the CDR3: TGTGCCAGCAGGGCGGTAGCGGCGTTACAAGAGACCCAGTACTTC. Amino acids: CASRAVAALQETQYF.